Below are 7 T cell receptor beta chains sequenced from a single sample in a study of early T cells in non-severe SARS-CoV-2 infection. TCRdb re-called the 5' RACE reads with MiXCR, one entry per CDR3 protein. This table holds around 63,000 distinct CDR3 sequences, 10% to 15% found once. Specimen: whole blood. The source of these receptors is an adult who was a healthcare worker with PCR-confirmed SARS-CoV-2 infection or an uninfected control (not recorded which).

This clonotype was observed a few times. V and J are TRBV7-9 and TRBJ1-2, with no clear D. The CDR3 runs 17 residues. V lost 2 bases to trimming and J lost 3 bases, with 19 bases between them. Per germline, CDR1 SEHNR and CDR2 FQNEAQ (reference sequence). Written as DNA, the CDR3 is TGTGCCAGCAGCTTAAAGCGCCCGATGGACGGGGACTATGGCTACACCTTC. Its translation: CASSLKRPMDGDYGYTF.

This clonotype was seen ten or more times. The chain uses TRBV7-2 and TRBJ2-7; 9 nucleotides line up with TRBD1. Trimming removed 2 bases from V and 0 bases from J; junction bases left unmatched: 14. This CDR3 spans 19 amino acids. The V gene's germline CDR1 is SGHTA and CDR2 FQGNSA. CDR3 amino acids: CASSLWSGPGQGSSYEQYF. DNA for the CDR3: TGTGCCAGCAGCTTATGGTCAGGTCCGGGACAGGGAAGCTCCTACGAGCAGTACTTC.

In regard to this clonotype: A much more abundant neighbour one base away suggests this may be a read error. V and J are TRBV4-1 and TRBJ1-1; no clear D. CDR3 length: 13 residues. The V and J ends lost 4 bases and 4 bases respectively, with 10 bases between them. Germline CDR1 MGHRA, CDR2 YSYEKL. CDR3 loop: CASSPSSGTEAFF. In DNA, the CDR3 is TGCGCCAGCAGCCCATCCTCGGGCACTGAAGCTTTCTTT.

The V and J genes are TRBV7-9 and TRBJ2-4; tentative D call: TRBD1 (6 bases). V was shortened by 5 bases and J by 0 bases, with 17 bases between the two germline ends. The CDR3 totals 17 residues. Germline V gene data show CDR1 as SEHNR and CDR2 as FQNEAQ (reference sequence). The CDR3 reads CASSLQGPLLAKNIQYF. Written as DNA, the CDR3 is TGTGCCAGCAGCCTACAGGGCCCTTTGCTAGCCAAAAACATTCAGTACTTC.

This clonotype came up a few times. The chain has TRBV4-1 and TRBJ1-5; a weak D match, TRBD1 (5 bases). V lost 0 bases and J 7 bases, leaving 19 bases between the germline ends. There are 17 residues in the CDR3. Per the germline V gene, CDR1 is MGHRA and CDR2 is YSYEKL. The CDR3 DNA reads TGCGCCAGCAGCCAAGAAAATACTCTTAGGGGTGCCCAGCCCCAGCATTTT. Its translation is CASSQENTLRGAQPQHF.

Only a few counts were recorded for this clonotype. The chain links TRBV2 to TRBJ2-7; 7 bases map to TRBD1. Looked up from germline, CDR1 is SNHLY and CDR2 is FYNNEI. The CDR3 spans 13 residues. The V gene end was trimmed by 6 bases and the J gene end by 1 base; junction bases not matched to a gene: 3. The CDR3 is CASSRDRSYEQYF. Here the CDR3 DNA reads TGTGCCAGCAGCCGGGACAGATCCTACGAGCAGTACTTC.

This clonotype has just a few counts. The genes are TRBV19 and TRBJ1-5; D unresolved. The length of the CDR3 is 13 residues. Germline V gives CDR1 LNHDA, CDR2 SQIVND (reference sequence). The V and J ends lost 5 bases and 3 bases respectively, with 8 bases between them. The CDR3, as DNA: TGTGCCAGTAGTTACAATTCCAATCAGCCCCAGCATTTT. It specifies CASSYNSNQPQHF.